The 3 T cell receptor beta chains below were found in one sample sequenced in a study of T cell responses to AZD1222 COVID-19 vaccine. Repertoires were generated with immunoSEQ multiplex PCR, while TCRdb's copy carries only in-frame clones and drops some. The repertoire has some 64,000 clones, roughly three quarters of them found once; the top ten carry over 12%. The input for sequencing was peripheral blood, taken on day 0 of AZD1222 vaccination. The receptor set was obtained from an adult in good health.

The chain has TRBV6-5 and TRBJ1-2, with D maybe TRBD1 (5 bases). CDR3 size: 15 residues. V gave up 4 bases and J gave up 4 bases, with 16 bases separating them. CDR1 MNHEY and CDR2 SVGAGI come from the germline V gene. CDR3 loop: CASSSPGGVGYGYTF. The CDR3 nucleotides read TGTGCCAGCAGTTCCCCCGGGGGGGTAGGCTATGGCTACACCTTC.

This clone appeared once. V and J are TRBV27 and TRBJ1-4; D unresolved. Trimming took off 6 bases at V and 7 bases at J, with 21 bases between the two ends. Germline lookup yields CDR1 MNHEY and CDR2 SMNVEV (reference sequence). The CDR3 sequence is 16 residues long. CDR3 amino acids: CASSPTPSGVGEKLFF. CDR3 sequence (DNA): TGTGCCAGCAGCCCTACCCCCTCGGGCGTTGGTGAAAAACTGTTTTTT.

The V call is TRBV28, the J call TRBJ1-2; no definite D call. V was clipped by 1 base and J by 0 bases, with 9 bases between them. In germline, CDR1 is MDHEN, CDR2 SYDVKM. The CDR3 spans 15 residues. The CDR3 loop is CASSLSRLPNYGYTF. The CDR3 DNA follows: TGTGCCAGCAGTTTATCCAGGCTTCCTAACTATGGCTACACCTTC.